One and the same sample provided the 3 T cell receptor beta chains below, sequenced in a study of identifying expanded T cells in peripheral blood. The assay was immunoSEQ multiplex PCR, and TCRdb's table has in-frame clones only and misses some. Altogether 95,000 or so clones are present, 70% to 90% being singletons, with the ten largest covering around 5.6%. Sequenced sample: blood. The source of these receptors is a person between 18 and 70 years old in good health.

The CDR3 sequence is CASSPAPNNEQFF. The CDR3 nucleotides are TGCGCCAGCAGCCCGGCCCCGAACAATGAGCAGTTCTTC. This rearrangement joins TRBV4-1 to TRBJ2-1, with D unresolved. CDR1 and CDR2 from the germline V gene are MGHRA and YSYEKL. This CDR3 is 13 amino acids long. V shed 4 bases and J shed 5 bases, with 9 bases lying between them.

The V call is TRBV6-6, the J call TRBJ1-5; D is uncertain. Deletions cut 6 bases from V and 4 bases from J, with 16 bases between. The germline V gene has CDR1 MNHNY and CDR2 SVGAGI (reference sequence). The CDR3 has 15 residues. The CDR3 bases are TGTGCCAGCAGCATTAAAGGCAATAGAAATCAGCCCCAGCATTTT. This sequence encodes CASSIKGNRNQPQHF.

The chain links TRBV6-6 to TRBJ1-1; possible D gene TRBD1, 5 bases. The germline CDR1 and CDR2 sequences are MNHNY and SVGAGI (reference sequence). The CDR3 is 13 amino acids. V was clipped by 5 bases and J by 6 bases, with 13 bases between them. CDR3: CASSRGELSEAFF. The CDR3 bases are TGTGCCAGCAGTAGGGGTGAGCTGTCTGAAGCTTTCTTT.